Sequencing of this T cell receptor (beta chain) was carried out in a study of cytomegalovirus exposure and HLA in healthy donors. Study outcomes and limitations: It was reportedly the case that the classifier diagnosed cytomegalovirus status with high specificity and sensitivity.

For this clone: Antigen: not known.

PCR involved 60 Vbeta and 13 Jbeta primers. Profiled with immunoSEQ multiplex PCR; TCRdb holds only in-frame clones, not every one. The profile covers about 130,000 clones, with approximately 69% appearing a single time and 6% to 8.5% taken by the ten largest. The CDR3 totals 16 residues. Trimming stripped 1 base from V and 4 bases from J, with 15 bases between. The germline gives CDR1 MDHEN, CDR2 SYDVKM. Sequencing was performed on PBMCs. This chain connects TRBV28 to TRBJ2-3; D may be TRBD1 (6 bases). The receptor was isolated from a middle-aged man in good health and CMV-seropositive. CDR3 sequence reads: CASSLSRGQLADTQYF. CDR3 in DNA: TGTGCCAGCAGTTTATCTCGAGGACAGTTAGCAGATACGCAGTATTTT.